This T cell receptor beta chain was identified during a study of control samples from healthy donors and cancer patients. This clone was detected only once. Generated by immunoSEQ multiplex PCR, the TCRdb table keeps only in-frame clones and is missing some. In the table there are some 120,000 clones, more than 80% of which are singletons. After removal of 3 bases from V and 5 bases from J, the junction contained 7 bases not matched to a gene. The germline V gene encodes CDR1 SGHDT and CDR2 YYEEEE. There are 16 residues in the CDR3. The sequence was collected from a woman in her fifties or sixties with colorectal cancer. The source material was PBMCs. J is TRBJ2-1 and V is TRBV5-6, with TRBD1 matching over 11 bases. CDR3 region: CASSSGGTGGDNEQFF. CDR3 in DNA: TGTGCCAGCAGCTCTGGAGGGACAGGGGGGGACAATGAGCAGTTCTTC.